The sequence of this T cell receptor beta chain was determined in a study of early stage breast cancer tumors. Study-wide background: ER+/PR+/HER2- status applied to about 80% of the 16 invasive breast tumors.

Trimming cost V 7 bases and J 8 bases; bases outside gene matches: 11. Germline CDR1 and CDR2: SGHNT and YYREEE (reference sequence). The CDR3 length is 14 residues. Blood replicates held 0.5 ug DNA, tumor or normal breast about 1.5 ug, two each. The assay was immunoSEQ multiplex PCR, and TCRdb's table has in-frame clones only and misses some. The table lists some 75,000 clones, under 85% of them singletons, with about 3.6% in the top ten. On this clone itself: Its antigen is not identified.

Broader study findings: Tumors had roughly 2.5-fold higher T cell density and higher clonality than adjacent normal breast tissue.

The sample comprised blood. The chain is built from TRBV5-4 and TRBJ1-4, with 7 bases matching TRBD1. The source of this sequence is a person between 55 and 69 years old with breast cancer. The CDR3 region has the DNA TGTGCCAGCTCCGCGGGACAGAGGCCCGAAAAACTGTTTTTT. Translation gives CASSAGQRPEKLFF.